One sample yielded the 29 T cell receptor beta chains listed below, sequenced in a study of cytomegalovirus exposure and HLA in healthy donors. PCR employed 60 Vbeta and 13 Jbeta primers. This table comes from immunoSEQ multiplex PCR, and its TCRdb copy is limited to in-frame clones, with some not included. The sample contains approximately 200,000 clones, approximately 80% of which appear only once. Sequenced input: PBMCs. These receptor sequences come from a woman aged 25 to 45 in good health and CMV-seropositive.

The CDR3 DNA reads TGCGCCAGCAGCGTCAACGGACAGGGGGCAACAGATACGCAGTATTTT. This translates into CASSVNGQGATDTQYF. The chain couples TRBV5-1 to TRBJ2-3; 11 bases align to TRBD1. In germline, CDR1 is SGHRS, CDR2 YFSETQ. The V gene end was trimmed by 4 bases and the J gene end by 3 bases; junction bases not matched to a gene: 7. The CDR3 spans 16 residues.

The V gene is TRBV7-9, the J gene TRBJ1-2; no reliable D call. Looked up from germline, CDR1 is SEHNR and CDR2 is FQNEAQ (reference sequence). V was clipped by 0 bases and J by 4 bases, with 12 bases between them. The length of the CDR3 is 15 residues. The CDR3 sequence: CASSLAAAGIYGYTF. CDR3 DNA sequence: TGTGCCAGCAGCTTAGCCGCGGCGGGGATCTATGGCTACACCTTC.

The V and J genes are TRBV7-9 and TRBJ2-2; D remains unclear. Germline loops: CDR1 SEHNR, CDR2 FQNEAQ (reference sequence). The CDR3 has 11 residues. V was clipped by 7 bases and J by 6 bases, with 6 bases between them. CDR3 nucleotides: TGTGCCAGCACCCTCGCCGGGGAGCTGTTTTTT. This translates into CASTLAGELFF.

This clone was counted between two and nine times. The chain carries TRBV11-1 and TRBJ2-5; a possible D gene is TRBD2 (5 bases). V shed 1 base and J shed 4 bases, with 10 bases lying between them. The germline V gene encodes CDR1 SGHAT and CDR2 FQDESV (reference sequence). This CDR3 spans 14 amino acids. The CDR3 sequence is CASSLVARRETQYF. Written as DNA, the CDR3 is TGTGCCAGCAGCTTAGTAGCGAGGAGAGAGACCCAGTACTTC.

The rearrangement uses TRBV29-1 and TRBJ1-1; D not certain. Germline CDR1 reads SQVTM; CDR2 reads ANQGSEA. This CDR3 has 11 residues. V lost 5 bases and J lost 4, with 8 bases in between. CDR3 in DNA: TGCAGCGTTACGCTGGCCACTGAAGCTTTCTTT. Amino acid sequence: CSVTLATEAFF.

This chain connects TRBV9 to TRBJ2-7, with D maybe TRBD2 (6 bases). This CDR3 has 15 amino acids. Per germline, CDR1 SGDLS and CDR2 YYNGEE. V was pared by 0 bases and J by 2 bases, with 12 bases between. This CDR3 is CASSVVDGGTYEQYF. CDR3 coding DNA: TGTGCCAGCAGCGTAGTCGACGGGGGAACCTACGAGCAGTACTTC.

This clone was seen a single time. This chain links TRBV19 with TRBJ1-1, with TRBD1 matching 7 bases. The CDR3 length is 15 residues. Germline V CDR1 and CDR2: LNHDA, SQIVND (reference sequence). Unmatched junction bases numbered 14, after V lost 6 bases and J lost 7 bases. The CDR3 protein is CASSLPRRGNVEAFF. The CDR3 DNA reads TGTGCCAGTAGCCTACCGCGCAGGGGGAACGTTGAAGCTTTCTTT.

This clone has a single count. The chain recombines TRBV10-3 with TRBJ1-4; D gene unclear. The CDR3 consists of 13 residues. Germline V gene lookup returns CDR1 ENHRY and CDR2 SYGVKD. Trimming cost V 3 bases and J 6 bases, with 8 bases left between them. The CDR3 spells CAISDTWYEKLFF. The CDR3, as DNA: TGTGCCATCAGTGACACTTGGTATGAAAAACTGTTTTTT.

The V and J genes are TRBV18 and TRBJ2-4; D may be TRBD1 (5 bases). Germline V gene sequence: CDR1 KGHSH, CDR2 LQKENI. The germline V and J ends were trimmed by 5 bases and 6 bases, with 14 bases remaining between them. CDR3 length: 14 amino acids. Written as DNA, the CDR3 is TGTGCCAGCTCAGCGGACACACCACCAAACATTCAGTACTTC. Amino acids: CASSADTPPNIQYF.

Turning to this clone: Other DNA sequences within the sample encode an identical CDR3. The gene calls are TRBV18 and TRBJ1-2; the D gene is possibly TRBD1 (6 bases). Germline assignment: CDR1 KGHSH and CDR2 LQKENI. Trimming took off 3 bases at V and 2 bases at J, with 7 bases between the two ends. CDR3 size: 13 residues. CDR3 loop: CASSPQGNYGYTF. For the CDR3, the DNA is TGTGCCAGCTCACCTCAGGGGAACTATGGCTACACCTTC. The variable domain in full, completed from reference TRBV18 and TRBJ1-2, reads NAGVMQNPRHLVRRRGQEARLRCSPMKGHSHVYWYRQLPEEGLKFMVYLQKENIIDESGMPKERFSAEFPKEGPSILRIQQVVRGDSAAYFCASSPQGNYGYTFGSGTRLTVV.

The sample holds a few counts of this clone. This chain links TRBV19 with TRBJ2-2, with 12 bases fitting TRBD1. Germline CDR1 reads LNHDA; CDR2 reads SQIVND (reference sequence). The CDR3 runs to 16 residues. V dropped 5 bases and J dropped 7; count of bases not matched to a gene: 8. DNA for the CDR3: TGTGCCAGTAGTCTGGGACAGGGGGCGCTTAACGGGGAGCTGTTTTTT. This gives the protein CASSLGQGALNGELFF.

Only one count was recorded for this clone. This sequence joins TRBV13 and TRBJ2-7, with 10 bases fitting TRBD2. The V segment lost 3 bases and the J segment 1 base; nucleotides outside the gene matches: 6. From germline, CDR1 is PRHDT and CDR2 FYEKMQ (reference sequence). The CDR3 totals 16 residues. CDR3 residues: CASSFTGTSVSYEQYF. The CDR3 region has the DNA TGTGCCAGCAGCTTTACCGGGACTAGCGTTTCCTACGAGCAGTACTTC.

The rearrangement uses TRBV5-1 and TRBJ2-5, with TRBD2 as a possible D gene (5 bases). The V end lost 3 bases, the J end lost 3 bases, and 15 bases lay between the germline ends. CDR1 and CDR2 (germline): SGHRS, YFSETQ. The CDR3 sequence is 15 residues long. CDR3 in DNA: TGCGCCAGCAGCTCTGGACTGTCGGAGGAAGAGACCCAGTACTTC. It translates to CASSSGLSEEETQYF.

The rearrangement links TRBV7-9 to TRBJ1-1; the D is unclear. This CDR3 contains 13 residues. V was cut by 4 bases and J by 7 bases, with 13 bases left in between. Per germline, CDR1 SEHNR and CDR2 FQNEAQ (reference sequence). The CDR3 bases are TGTGCCAGCAGCTCAATGAGGCAGCGTGAAGCTTTCTTT. Translation gives CASSSMRQREAFF.

DNA for the CDR3: TGTGCCAGCAGCTTGGCCTCCGGACCCCTCCACTTT. Its protein is CASSLASGPLHF. The chain uses TRBV5-6 and TRBJ1-6; no firm D call. The V end lost 0 bases, the J end lost 12 bases, and 7 bases lay between the germline ends. Germline V gives CDR1 SGHDT, CDR2 YYEEEE. This CDR3 comprises 12 residues.

The chain joins TRBV7-9 to TRBJ2-7; D is possibly TRBD2 (6 bases). Per germline, CDR1 SEHNR and CDR2 FQNEAQ (reference sequence). V dropped 9 bases and J dropped 3 bases, with 15 bases sitting between them. The CDR3 covers 13 residues. The CDR3 region is CASGTGDYYEQYF. Written as DNA, the CDR3 is TGTGCCAGTGGGACGGGGGATTACTACGAGCAGTACTTC. Variable domain in full (rest from reference TRBV7-9 and TRBJ2-7): DTGVSQNPRHKITKRGQNVTFRCDPISEHNRLYWYRQTLGQGPEFLTYFQNEAQLEKSRLLSDRFSAERPKGSFSTLEIQRTEQGDSAMYLCASGTGDYYEQYFGPGTRLTVT.

The rearrangement joins TRBV19 to TRBJ2-6; 7 bases agree with TRBD1. The CDR3 is 15 amino acids. After removal of 4 bases from V and 1 base from J, the junction contained 1 base not matched to a gene. Germline CDR1 and CDR2: LNHDA and SQIVND (reference sequence). CDR3 DNA sequence: TGTGCCAGTAGTACGACAGGGTCTGGGGCCAACGTCCTGACTTTC. It yields the protein CASSTTGSGANVLTF.

The chain joins TRBV7-9 to TRBJ2-3; 10 bases agree with TRBD1. Germline V lookup: CDR1 SEHNR, CDR2 FQNEAQ (reference sequence). The length of the CDR3 is 18 residues. V trimming: 5 bases; J trimming: 2 bases; junction bases outside the gene matches: 13. CDR3 coding DNA: TGTGCCAGCAGCGCAAAACTGACAGGGGGCGACCTCACAGATACGCAGTATTTT. Its protein product is CASSAKLTGGDLTDTQYF.

The rearrangement joins TRBV5-4 to TRBJ2-1, with 9 positions matching TRBD1. The length of the CDR3 is 15 residues. Germline CDR1 reads SGHNT; CDR2 reads YYREEE (reference sequence). V shed 0 bases, J shed 9 bases, and the junction held 7 bases outside the gene matches. Written as DNA, the CDR3 is TGTGCCAGCAGCTTGGGACAGGGGGAGTGGGTTGAGCAGTTCTTC. This codes for CASSLGQGEWVEQFF.

This chain uses TRBV2 with TRBJ2-7, with TRBD1 matching 7 bases. The CDR3 totals 12 residues. V trimming: 5 bases; J trimming: 6 bases; junction bases outside the gene matches: 4. The germline gives CDR1 SNHLY, CDR2 FYNNEI. The CDR3 is CASSQTGIEQYF. The DNA of the CDR3 is TGTGCCAGCAGTCAGACAGGGATCGAGCAGTACTTC. The full variable domain, with the rest looked up from reference TRBV2 and TRBJ2-7, is EPEVTQTPSHQVTQMGQEVILRCVPISNHLYFYWYRQILGQKVEFLVSFYNNEISEKSEIFDDQFSVERPDGSNFTLKIRSTKLEDSAMYFCASSQTGIEQYFGPGTRLTVT.

This chain links TRBV4-3 with TRBJ1-5; D is possibly TRBD1 (5 bases). Germline V gene data show CDR1 as LGHNA and CDR2 as YSLEER. The CDR3 has 15 amino acids. Between the trimmed V and J ends, which lost 4 bases and 3 bases, there was a span of 13 bases. The CDR3 bases are TGCGCCAGCAGCCGTCATACAGGAGACAATCAGCCCCAGCATTTT. Amino acid sequence: CASSRHTGDNQPQHF.

As DNA, the CDR3 is TGTGCCATCAGTATTTTGACAGGGGGCACTGAAGCTTTCTTT. Translating it yields CAISILTGGTEAFF. The chain is built from TRBV10-3 and TRBJ1-1; 9 bases line up with TRBD1. The CDR3 covers 14 residues. Trimming took 5 bases from V and 4 from J; bases not matched to a gene: 5. Germline V gives CDR1 ENHRY, CDR2 SYGVKD.

V is TRBV5-4 and J is TRBJ1-1, with D uncertain. There are 15 residues in the CDR3. The germline gives CDR1 SGHNT, CDR2 YYREEE (reference sequence). Trimming stripped 5 bases from V and 5 bases from J, with 19 bases between. CDR3 nucleotides: TGTGCCAGCAGGACTAACGGGCCTCCCGAGACTGAAGCTTTCTTT. This gives the protein CASRTNGPPETEAFF.

The chain uses TRBV4-2 and TRBJ1-5; D gene unclear. CDR3 length equals 15 residues. Between the trimmed V and J ends, which lost 0 bases and 6 bases, there was a span of 12 bases. Germline loops: CDR1 LGHNA, CDR2 YNFKEQ. The CDR3 is CASSQDRGVGQPQHF. The CDR3 DNA is TGTGCCAGCAGCCAAGATAGAGGAGTGGGTCAGCCCCAGCATTTT.

In its sample, this clone was seen once. The chain uses TRBV19 and TRBJ1-3; D not resolved. CDR3 length: 17 amino acids. Germline V CDR1 and CDR2: LNHDA, SQIVND (reference sequence). Trimming stripped 1 base from V and 0 bases from J, with 13 bases between. CDR3 protein: CASSIGRQANSGNTIYF. CDR3 in DNA: TGTGCCAGTAGTATAGGACGACAAGCCAACTCTGGAAACACCATATATTTT.

This sequence joins TRBV5-1 and TRBJ1-1; a weak D match, TRBD1 (5 bases). CDR3 length: 13 amino acids. Trimming stripped 4 bases from V and 7 bases from J, with 14 bases between. Germline V lookup: CDR1 SGHRS, CDR2 YFSETQ. The CDR3: CASSRPGVSEAFF. The CDR3 nucleotides read TGCGCCAGCAGCCGGCCGGGGGTTAGTGAAGCTTTCTTT.

The chain joins TRBV29-1 to TRBJ2-7; TRBD2 matches at 9 bases. Germline V gene sequence: CDR1 SQVTM, CDR2 ANQGSEA. V trimming: 5 bases; J trimming: 2 bases; junction bases outside the gene matches: 10. This CDR3 spans 15 amino acids. CDR3 bases: TGCAGCGTTCGGTTTCGGCGGGAGGGCCCCTACGAGCAGTACTTC. This encodes CSVRFRREGPYEQYF.

This clone was picked up a small number of times. This rearrangement joins TRBV5-1 to TRBJ2-2; TRBD2 matches at 12 bases. The junction had 10 bases not matched to a gene; V was cut back by 1 base and J by 0 bases. This CDR3 is built from 20 residues. The V gene's germline CDR1 is SGHRS and CDR2 YFSETQ. The CDR3 region is CASSLQYPSGRATNTGELFF. In nucleotides, the CDR3 is TGCGCCAGCAGCTTGCAGTACCCTAGCGGGAGGGCAACGAACACCGGGGAGCTGTTTTTT.

The chain couples TRBV27 to TRBJ1-1; D is undetermined. The CDR3 is made up of 16 amino acids. CDR1 MNHEY and CDR2 SMNVEV come from the germline V gene (reference sequence). V lost 5 bases to trimming and J lost 0 bases, with 16 bases between them. The CDR3 sequence: CASSPADTLMNTEAFF. The CDR3 coding sequence is TGTGCCAGCAGTCCAGCCGACACCCTCATGAACACTGAAGCTTTCTTT.